The 27 T cell receptor beta chains listed next were all sequenced from one sample in a study of T-cell memory formation after mild COVID-19. MiXCR, applied by TCRdb to the 5' RACE reads, yields one record per CDR3 protein. The sample shows about 340,000 distinct CDR3 sequences, over 10% of them seen only once. The source material was PBMCs or a T cell subset sorted from them (not recorded which). All receptors come from a man aged 18 to 35 who had mild COVID-19 (a few samples of this study predate the infection). Cell type and time point are not known.

As concerns this clonotype: One junction end disagrees with the germline gene, perhaps due to a read error. CDR3: CASTNFPGTPLNF. Here the CDR3 DNA reads TGTGCCAGCACCAACTTCCCCGGGACACCCCTCAACTTT. The chain is built from TRBV28 and TRBJ1-6, with D possibly matching TRBD1 (6 bases). CDR1 and CDR2 from the germline V gene are MDHEN and SYDVKM. The CDR3 is 13 amino acids.

This clonotype was observed a handful of times. CDR3 sequence (DNA): TGCAGCGTAGAACAGGGCTACCGATACCAAGAGACCCAGTACTTC. This codes for CSVEQGYRYQETQYF. This chain links TRBV29-1 with TRBJ2-5; perhaps TRBD1 as D (6 bases). CDR3 size: 15 residues. Trimming cost V 6 bases and J 0 bases, with 17 bases left between them. The germline CDR1 and CDR2 sequences are SQVTM and ANQGSEA.

CDR3 DNA sequence: TGTGCCAGCAGTCCGACGGGGGCGAATGAGCAGTTCTTC. Its translation is CASSPTGANEQFF. The rearrangement links TRBV27 to TRBJ2-1, with D perhaps assigned TRBD1 or TRBD2 (6 bases each). Germline assignment: CDR1 MNHEY and CDR2 SMNVEV (reference sequence). This CDR3 is built from 13 residues. The germline V and J ends were trimmed by 5 bases and 7 bases, with 12 bases remaining between them.

This clonotype showed up just a few times. The rearrangement links TRBV12-3 or TRBV12-4 to TRBJ2-7; TRBD2 matches at 7 bases. The CDR3 has 15 amino acids. V lost 2 bases and J lost 3; bases outside the gene matches: 7. The CDR3 region is CASSLSGRVGYEQYF. The CDR3 bases are TGTGCCAGCAGTTTATCGGGGAGGGTTGGCTACGAGCAGTACTTC.

This clonotype was counted between two and nine times. The chain couples TRBV6-2 or TRBV6-3 to TRBJ1-5; D call uncertain. Germline V lookup: CDR1 MNHEY, CDR2 SVGEGT. The CDR3 loop spans 17 amino acids. V lost 3 bases, J lost 5 bases, and 20 bases lay in between. CDR3 in DNA: TGTGCCAGCAGTTATAGTAACGAGGGAGCCCTATATCAGCCCCAGCATTTT. It codes for CASSYSNEGALYQPQHF.

This clonotype was picked up a small number of times. J is TRBJ2-7 and V is TRBV4-1; the match to TRBD1 covers 8 bases. After removal of 1 base from V and 4 bases from J, the junction contained 12 bases not matched to a gene. The CDR3 covers 17 residues. CDR1 is MGHRA and CDR2 is YSYEKL in the germline V gene. The CDR3 here is CASSQGGQGGRTYEQYF. CDR3 DNA: TGCGCCAGCAGCCAAGGAGGACAGGGCGGTAGAACGTACGAGCAGTACTTC.

The chain uses TRBV4-1 and TRBJ2-5, with 8 positions matching TRBD2. Germline trimming cut 1 base from V and 6 bases from J; bases unmatched to any gene: 10. Germline loops: CDR1 MGHRA, CDR2 YSYEKL. CDR3 length: 16 residues. CDR3: CASSQVTLSGVKTQYF. CDR3 nucleotide sequence: TGCGCCAGCAGCCAAGTTACCCTTAGCGGGGTAAAGACCCAGTACTTC.

This clonotype was recorded a few times. The V gene is TRBV12-3 or TRBV12-4, the J gene TRBJ1-2, with 10 bases that match TRBD1. The CDR3 is 15 residues long. After removal of 6 bases from V and 8 bases from J, the junction contained 12 bases not matched to a gene. Written as DNA, the CDR3 is TGTGCCAGCAGCCCAGGACAGGGGGTATTGGAAGGCTACACCTTC. It codes for CASSPGQGVLEGYTF.

This clonotype was observed a few times. DNA of the CDR3: TGTGCCAGCAGCCTCGGGGGGCGGGGGGCAGATACGCAGTATTTT. It translates to CASSLGGRGADTQYF. The V and J genes are TRBV9 and TRBJ2-3, with 8 bases lining up with TRBD2. Germline trimming cut 4 bases from V and 4 bases from J; bases unmatched to any gene: 8. In germline, CDR1 is SGDLS, CDR2 YYNGEE. This CDR3 comprises 15 residues. The whole variable domain, filled in from reference TRBV9 and TRBJ2-3, reads DSGVTQTPKHLITATGQRVTLRCSPRSGDLSVYWYQQSLDQGLQFLIQYYNGEERAKGNILERFSAQQFPDLHSELNLSSLELGDSALYFCASSLGGRGADTQYFGPGTRLTVL.

This rearrangement joins TRBV24-1 to TRBJ2-1, with D tentatively TRBD1 (6 bases). V dropped 5 bases and J dropped 0 bases, with 10 bases sitting between them. Germline CDR1 is KGHDR and CDR2 is SFDVKD. This CDR3 spans 15 amino acids. CDR3 protein: CATSATGHSYNEQFF. The CDR3, as DNA: TGTGCCACCAGTGCAACAGGGCACTCCTACAATGAGCAGTTCTTC.

This clonotype was seen a single time. The chain uses TRBV12-3 or TRBV12-4 and TRBJ1-2; 8 nucleotides match TRBD1. V lost 5 bases and J lost 8; bases outside the gene matches: 10. The CDR3 length is 14 residues. The CDR3 reads CASSPDRASRGYTF. CDR3 in DNA: TGTGCCAGCAGTCCGGACAGGGCCTCGCGAGGCTACACCTTC.

The CDR3 reads CASSQEYVRSYGYTF. The CDR3 DNA is TGCGCCAGCAGCCAAGAGTACGTACGGAGCTATGGCTACACCTTC. The chain uses TRBV4-3 and TRBJ1-2; D is ambiguous. This CDR3 is 15 amino acids long. Trimming took off 0 bases at V and 4 bases at J, with 12 bases between the two ends. Germline assignment: CDR1 LGHNA and CDR2 YSLEER.

This clonotype was counted between two and nine times. The chain is built from TRBV12-3 or TRBV12-4 and TRBJ2-5; 10 bases align to TRBD1. The J segment lost 0 bases and the V segment lost 5 bases, leaving 6 bases of the junction unmatched. This CDR3 comprises 16 residues. The CDR3 region is CASSLGGQGNQETQYF. CDR3 coding DNA: TGTGCCAGCAGTCTTGGGGGACAGGGGAACCAAGAGACCCAGTACTTC.

This clonotype came up many times. The rearrangement links TRBV5-1 to TRBJ2-2; 10 bases match TRBD1. V lost 5 bases to trimming and J lost 4 bases; unmatched junction nucleotides: 5. The CDR3 sequence is 15 residues long. The germline V gene has CDR1 SGHRS and CDR2 YFSETQ. The CDR3 spells CASRATGGVTGELFF. The CDR3 DNA is TGCGCCAGCAGGGCGACAGGGGGCGTCACCGGGGAGCTGTTTTTT.

The genes are TRBV20-1 and TRBJ2-5, with D possibly matching TRBD2 (5 bases). The V and J ends lost 2 bases and 2 bases respectively, with 9 bases between them. Germline values: CDR1 DFQATT, CDR2 SNEGSKA (reference sequence). The CDR3 is made up of 13 amino acids. As DNA, the CDR3 is TGCAGTGCTAGATTCCCGGGACAAGAGACCCAGTACTTC. This sequence encodes CSARFPGQETQYF.

CDR3 nucleotide sequence: TGCGCCAGCTCCAAGGACCACCACATGTCCGGGGAGCTGTTTTTT. Amino acids: CASSKDHHMSGELFF. The chain links TRBV5-1 to TRBJ2-2; D uncertain. The germline V and J ends were trimmed by 7 bases and 6 bases, with 19 bases remaining between them. This CDR3 has 15 residues. Germline V gene data show CDR1 as SGHRS and CDR2 as YFSETQ.

This clonotype was counted only a few times. The CDR3 DNA follows: TGTGCCACCAGCAGAGATTATGAGCTAGGGACACCGGTTAACTATGGCTACACCTTC. Amino acid sequence: CATSRDYELGTPVNYGYTF. The chain carries TRBV15 and TRBJ1-2; the D gene is possibly TRBD1 (6 bases). Germline assignment: CDR1 LNHNV and CDR2 YYDKDF (reference sequence). CDR3 length: 19 amino acids. Trimming removed 0 bases from V and 1 base from J, with 21 bases in between.

This clonotype turned up a few times. The chain recombines TRBV5-1 with TRBJ2-1; tentatively, D is TRBD1 or TRBD2 (5 bases each). Germline V CDR1 and CDR2: SGHRS, YFSETQ. V was clipped by 6 bases and J by 6 bases, with 19 bases between them. There are 15 residues in the CDR3. The CDR3 DNA reads TGCGCCAGCACCCTGGGGACCGCTTGGGGCAATGAGCAGTTCTTC. Protein: CASTLGTAWGNEQFF.

This clonotype has at least ten counts. The chain has TRBV11-2 and TRBJ2-3, with D unresolved. The CDR3 has 12 amino acids. Looked up from germline, CDR1 is SGHAT and CDR2 is FQNNGV. V lost 6 bases and J lost 4, with 8 bases in between. The CDR3 coding sequence is TGTGCCAGCAGTCCCCAGGCAGATACGCAGTATTTT. Its protein is CASSPQADTQYF.

This clonotype was observed a handful of times. The chain couples TRBV5-8 to TRBJ2-2; 7 nucleotides line up with TRBD2. This CDR3 spans 14 amino acids. V lost 5 bases and J lost 6; bases outside the gene matches: 7. The germline CDR1 and CDR2 sequences are SGHTS and YDEGEE. The CDR3 protein is CASRKGLEPGELFF. DNA for the CDR3: TGTGCCAGCAGGAAAGGACTAGAACCCGGGGAGCTGTTTTTT.

The rearrangement joins TRBV15 to TRBJ2-1, with D unclear. Germline V CDR1 and CDR2: LNHNV, YYDKDF (reference sequence). Deletions cut 1 base from V and 7 bases from J, with 8 bases between. The CDR3 consists of 13 residues. The CDR3 here is CATSRATYNEQFF. The DNA for the CDR3 is TGTGCCACCAGCAGAGCGACTTATAATGAGCAGTTCTTC.

The chain joins TRBV24-1 to TRBJ1-2, with no clear D. Between the trimmed V and J ends, which lost 4 bases and 8 bases, there was a span of 13 bases. Germline V gene lookup returns CDR1 KGHDR and CDR2 SFDVKD. The CDR3 has 13 residues. CDR3: CATSEGSMEGYTF. The CDR3 bases are TGTGCCACCAGTGAGGGGAGCATGGAAGGCTACACCTTC.

The CDR3 DNA reads as TGCAGCGTTGCTCGGGAAAACGGCCGCCCGGATGAGCAGTTCTTC. It yields the protein CSVARENGRPDEQFF. J is TRBJ2-1 and V is TRBV29-1, with D possibly being TRBD2 (5 bases). Per germline, CDR1 SQVTM and CDR2 ANQGSEA. V lost 4 bases, J lost 8 bases, and 21 bases lay in between. The CDR3 covers 15 residues.

The chain couples TRBV6-1 to TRBJ2-1, with 9 bases that match TRBD1. The CDR3 runs to 16 residues. V dropped 6 bases and J dropped 3; count of bases not matched to a gene: 9. Germline V gene data show CDR1 as MNHNS and CDR2 as SASEGT. CDR3 sequence: CASSDGTGTFYNEQFF. The CDR3, as DNA: TGTGCCAGCAGCGACGGGACAGGGACGTTCTACAATGAGCAGTTCTTC.

This clonotype was counted only a few times. The chain joins TRBV20-1 to TRBJ2-5; D uncertain. Germline CDR1 DFQATT, CDR2 SNEGSKA (reference sequence). CDR3 length: 13 amino acids. V lost 4 bases and J 4 bases, leaving 13 bases between the germline ends. The CDR3 DNA is TGCAGTGCTAAAAAGTCTGGCGGAGAGACCCAGTACTTC. It codes for CSAKKSGGETQYF.

In its sample, this clonotype was seen a few times. This rearrangement joins TRBV6-2 or TRBV6-3 to TRBJ2-7; D possibly corresponds to TRBD1 (6 bases). Between the trimmed V and J ends, which lost 5 bases and 6 bases, there was a span of 23 bases. Germline V gene lookup returns CDR1 MNHEY and CDR2 SVGEGT. The CDR3 totals 16 residues. This chain's CDR3 is CASSRLTGSILAEQYF. The CDR3 bases are TGTGCCAGCAGTCGTCTTACAGGGTCGATCCTGGCCGAGCAGTACTTC.

This clonotype was counted between two and nine times. The chain couples TRBV5-1 to TRBJ2-5; D might be TRBD1 (5 bases). The CDR3 extends over 14 amino acids. The V end lost 3 bases, the J end lost 5 bases, and 14 bases lay between the germline ends. The V gene's germline CDR1 is SGHRS and CDR2 YFSETQ. The CDR3 sequence: CASSSSDSTETQYF. DNA for the CDR3: TGCGCCAGCAGCTCCAGTGACAGCACGGAGACCCAGTACTTC.